The rows below give T cell receptor beta chains drawn from one sample of a study of cytomegalovirus exposure and HLA in healthy donors. Using immunoSEQ multiplex PCR, the repertoire was profiled, and TCRdb retains in-frame clones only, with some absent. Here the sample spans roughly 230,000 clones, around 90% being singletons. Specimen: PBMCs. The source is a girl aged 2 to 9 in good health and CMV-seronegative. Both conserved end residues are part of each CDR3. D genes are given only for firm matches. Size tells how often a clone was seen (once, few, many) or the class of an expanded clone, and some rows leave it out.

>TRBV6-6|13|few|TRBJ1-5|-
TGTGCCAGCAATAAGGGGTTTGAACAGCCCCAGCATTTT
CASNKGFEQPQHF
>TRBV29-1|13|-|TRBJ1-1|-
TGCAGCGTTGACTTAGAGAGGAACACTGAAGCTTTCTTT
CSVDLERNTEAFF
>TRBV5-4|13|-|TRBJ2-7|TRBD2
TGTGCCAGCAGCGCGGGACTAGCGGGGGAGCAGTACTTC
CASSAGLAGEQYF
>TRBV2|13|-|TRBJ1-2|-
TGTGCCAGCAGAACAGCAGCTAACTATGGCTACACCTTC
CASRTAANYGYTF
>TRBV7-9|15|-|TRBJ2-5|TRBD2
TGTGCCAGCAGCTGGGGGCTAGCGGGAGTGGAGACCCAGTACTTC
CASSWGLAGVETQYF
>TRBV6-1|16|-|TRBJ2-3|TRBD2
TGTGCCAGCAGTGGGGCGACTAGCGGGGGTGCAGATACGCAGTATTTT
CASSGATSGGADTQYF
>TRBV9|15|-|TRBJ1-5|-
TGTGCCAGCAGCGTTGGCGGGGCCCCGGATCAGCCCCAGCATTTT
CASSVGGAPDQPQHF
>TRBV6-1|16|-|TRBJ2-3|TRBD2
TGTGCCAGCAGTGGGACTAGCGTGAGTGATACAGATACGCAGTATTTT
CASSGTSVSDTDTQYF
>TRBV5-5|15|-|TRBJ1-5|TRBD1
TGTGCCAGCAGCTTTCAGGGGGCCGATGGGCAGCCCCAGCATTTT
CASSFQGADGQPQHF
>TRBV5-6|13|-|TRBJ2-7|TRBD1
TGTGCCAGCAGCTGGGGACAGGCCTTCGAGCAGTACTTC
CASSWGQAFEQYF
>TRBV19|15|-|TRBJ1-1|-
TGTGCCTGCCGCTCGGGGGTGAGGGTTAACACTGAAGCTTTCTTT
CACRSGVRVNTEAFF